These T cell receptor beta chains were read from a single sample in a study of beta chain features in type 1 diabetes. Clones were read by immunoSEQ multiplex PCR, and TCRdb kept only the in-frame ones, dropping some. Altogether hundreds of thousands of clones are present, roughly a sixth being singletons, with the ten largest covering approximately 0.099%. Input material: naive CD4+ T cells from blood. The receptors were sampled from a man aged 18 to 30 in good health. The CDR3 runs from the conserved cysteine through the conserved F or W. The D gene is left open where the match is weak. Size tells how often a clone was seen (once, few, many) or the class of an expanded clone, and some rows leave it out.

D gene	V gene	clone size	J gene	CDR3 length	CDR3 DNA	CDR3 protein
.	TRBV28	few	TRBJ2-6	13	TGTGCCAGCAGTTTCTCTGGGGCCAACGTCCTGACTTTC	CASSFSGANVLTF
TRBD2	TRBV19	.	TRBJ2-1	15	TGTGCCAGTAACTTTAGGCGGGGGGGCTACAATGAGCAGTTCTTC	CASNFRRGGYNEQFF
.	TRBV30	.	TRBJ1-1	13	TGTGCCTGGAGCCTGGACAGGAACACTGAAGCTTTCTTT	CAWSLDRNTEAFF
.	TRBV9	.	TRBJ2-7	13	TGTGCCAGCAGCGTAGACGTCAGGGGTGAGCAGTACTTC	CASSVDVRGEQYF
.	TRBV5-6	.	TRBJ1-6	16	TGTGCCGCCTCCTGGGGAGGGGGCTCCTATAATTCACCCCTCCACTTT	CAASWGGGSYNSPLHF
.	TRBV2	.	TRBJ2-1	13	TGTGCCAGCAGCTGGGCCCCCTACAATGAGCAGTTCTTC	CASSWAPYNEQFF
.	TRBV30	few	TRBJ2-5	13	TGTGCCTGGAGTAATGGGCCTCAAGAGACCCAGTACTTC	CAWSNGPQETQYF
.	TRBV27	.	TRBJ1-5	16	TGTGCCAGCAGTACACTCCGGGGGAAGCTCAATCAGCCCCAGCATTTT	CASSTLRGKLNQPQHF
.	TRBV19	few	TRBJ2-2	16	TGTGCCAGTACCATATCCGGGGACGTCGACACCGGGGAGCTGTTTTTT	CASTISGDVDTGELFF
.	TRBV6-5	.	TRBJ1-5	15	TGTGCCAGCAGTTACTCAAAGGTAGCAAATCAGCCCCAGCATTTT	CASSYSKVANQPQHF